These 20 T cell receptor beta chains came from one sample sequenced in a study of cytomegalovirus exposure and HLA in healthy donors. PCR employed 60 Vbeta and 13 Jbeta primers. Libraries were prepared by immunoSEQ multiplex PCR; TCRdb keeps only in-frame clonotypes and omits some of them. This table holds about 180,000 clones, roughly 82% found once. The sample comprised PBMCs. These receptors were taken from a man between 40 and 49 years old in good health and CMV-seronegative.

The chain carries TRBV5-1 and TRBJ2-7, with 7 bases fitting TRBD1. Germline values: CDR1 SGHRS, CDR2 YFSETQ. This CDR3 contains 15 residues. The V gene end was trimmed by 0 bases and the J gene end by 4 bases; junction bases not matched to a gene: 7. CDR3 in amino acids: CASSLELGTAYEQYF. The CDR3 DNA reads TGCGCCAGCAGCTTGGAATTGGGGACAGCTTACGAGCAGTACTTC.

The chain has TRBV27 and TRBJ1-2; no clear D. Germline-derived CDR1 and CDR2 are MNHEY and SMNVEV (reference sequence). CDR3 length equals 14 residues. The V and J ends lost 7 bases and 7 bases respectively, with 19 bases between them. The CDR3 reads CASTRSGVAGGYTF. The CDR3 DNA follows: TGTGCCAGCACCCGAAGTGGGGTGGCGGGTGGCTACACCTTC.

This clone was seen a handful of times. The chain links TRBV9 to TRBJ1-2; 8 bases are a match to TRBD1. From germline, CDR1 is SGDLS and CDR2 YYNGEE. The CDR3 covers 14 residues. With 0 bases clipped from V and 8 bases from J, the junction kept 6 bases outside the gene matches. CDR3 amino acids: CASSVEDRAHGYTF. Here the CDR3 DNA reads TGTGCCAGCAGCGTAGAGGACAGGGCCCACGGCTACACCTTC.

The chain joins TRBV19 to TRBJ1-2; 9 bases align to TRBD1. V lost 7 bases to trimming and J lost 6 bases; unmatched junction nucleotides: 12. Germline V CDR1 and CDR2: LNHDA, SQIVND (reference sequence). This CDR3 has 15 residues. CDR3 amino acids: CASMRTGQGPDGYTF. CDR3 in DNA: TGTGCCAGTATGAGAACGGGACAGGGTCCCGATGGCTACACCTTC.

The chain joins TRBV21-1 to TRBJ2-2; TRBD2 is taken as the D call from the table, unchecked against the DNA. TRBV21-1 is an annotated pseudogene. CDR3 length equals 16 residues. In nucleotides, the CDR3 is TGTGCCACGGGACTAGCGGGAGTTAAGGTCACCGGGGAGCTGTTTTTT. This translates into CATGLAGVKVTGELFF.

CDR3 bases: TGTGCCAGCAGCGCAGGCGGCAGCGGGGGGTCCTACAATGAGCAGTTCTTC. Translating it yields CASSAGGSGGSYNEQFF. The rearrangement uses TRBV7-2 and TRBJ2-1; 9 nucleotides match TRBD2. Germline-derived CDR1 and CDR2 are SGHTA and FQGNSA. Losses at the gene ends were 5 bases for V and 1 base for J; bases not matched to a gene: 9. The CDR3 runs 17 residues. Supplemented by reference TRBV7-2 and TRBJ2-1, the full variable domain reads GAGVSQSPSNKVTEKGKDVELRCDPISGHTALYWYRQSLGQGLEFLIYFQGNSAPDKSGLPSDRFSAERTGGSVSTLTIQRTQQEDSAVYLCASSAGGSGGSYNEQFFGPGTRLTVL.

The V gene is TRBV7-3, the J gene TRBJ2-1; D is unresolved. Germline V gene data show CDR1 as SGHTA and CDR2 as FQGTGA. This CDR3 has 13 amino acids. V shed 0 bases and J shed 7 bases, with 7 bases lying between them. In DNA form, the CDR3 reads TGTGCCAGCAGCTTAACTAGTTATAATGAGCAGTTCTTC. Its protein is CASSLTSYNEQFF.

About this clone itself: Other nucleotide sequences in the sample specify the same CDR3. J is TRBJ2-1 and V is TRBV5-5, with 8 bases matching TRBD1. The CDR3 loop spans 15 amino acids. Germline V gene data show CDR1 as SGHKS and CDR2 as YYEKEE (reference sequence). Trimming took 4 bases from V and 5 from J; bases not matched to a gene: 8. The CDR3 spells CASSPGQGIDNEQFF. CDR3 nucleotides: TGTGCCAGCAGCCCCGGACAGGGCATCGACAATGAGCAGTTCTTC.

The rearrangement links TRBV7-8 to TRBJ1-4; the D is unclear. Looked up from germline, CDR1 is SGHVS and CDR2 is FQNEAQ. This CDR3 has 15 residues. V lost 1 base to trimming and J lost 3 bases, with 9 bases between them. Here the CDR3 DNA reads TGTGCCAGCAGCTTAGTAGGAGTCTCTAATGAAAAACTGTTTTTT. It yields the protein CASSLVGVSNEKLFF. The full variable domain, rest sourced from reference TRBV7-8 and TRBJ1-4, is GAGVSQSPRYKVAKRGQDVALRCDPISGHVSLFWYQQALGQGPEFLTYFQNEAQLDKSGLPSDRFFAERPEGSVSTLKIQRTQQEDSAVYLCASSLVGVSNEKLFFGSGTQLSVL.

The V call is TRBV27, the J call TRBJ2-1; 9 bases map to TRBD1. This CDR3 region has 17 residues. Unmatched junction bases numbered 14, after V lost 5 bases and J lost 6 bases. Germline V lookup: CDR1 MNHEY, CDR2 SMNVEV (reference sequence). This CDR3 reads CASSRKPGTGIGNEQFF. The CDR3, as DNA: TGTGCCAGCAGTCGAAAACCCGGGACAGGGATTGGCAATGAGCAGTTCTTC.

This sequence joins TRBV6-1 and TRBJ2-2, with D possibly TRBD1 on 6 matching bases. From germline, CDR1 is MNHNS and CDR2 SASEGT. With 5 bases removed from V and 1 base from J, the gap between germline ends came to 11 bases. The CDR3 totals 15 residues. CDR3 in amino acids: CASSPARGNTGELFF. The DNA of the CDR3 is TGTGCCAGCAGTCCTGCCAGGGGGAACACCGGGGAGCTGTTTTTT.

The chain links TRBV7-6 to TRBJ2-3, with 8 bases aligning to TRBD1. Trimming at V came to 5 bases and at J to 5 bases, leaving 12 bases not matched to a gene. Germline lookup yields CDR1 SGHVS and CDR2 FNYEAQ. The CDR3 has 16 residues. Here the CDR3 reads CASSGTTGAGGDTQYF. CDR3 bases: TGTGCCAGCAGCGGGACGACAGGGGCTGGGGGAGATACGCAGTATTTT.

This chain uses TRBV7-8 with TRBJ1-3; D is undetermined. The CDR3 contains 15 residues. Germline V gives CDR1 SGHVS, CDR2 FQNEAQ. V lost 5 bases and J lost 0, with 11 bases in between. This CDR3 reads CASSPDFFSGNTIYF. For the CDR3, the DNA is TGTGCCAGCAGCCCGGACTTTTTCTCTGGAAACACCATATATTTT.

V is TRBV5-8 and J is TRBJ2-5, with 11 bases identical to TRBD2. V was clipped by 3 bases and J by 2 bases; unmatched bases: 12. The V gene's germline CDR1 is SGHTS and CDR2 YDEGEE. The CDR3 extends over 18 amino acids. CDR3 residues: CASSSGQLAGGGQETQYF. CDR3 nucleotides: TGTGCCAGCAGCTCCGGACAGCTAGCGGGGGGCGGGCAAGAGACCCAGTACTTC.

This chain links TRBV27 with TRBJ2-7; the match to TRBD1 covers 9 bases. J was trimmed by 6 bases and V by 5 bases; bases with no gene match: 5. Germline V gene lookup returns CDR1 MNHEY and CDR2 SMNVEV (reference sequence). The CDR3 runs 13 residues. The CDR3 region is CASSMGQGSEQYF. DNA for the CDR3: TGTGCCAGCAGTATGGGACAGGGAAGCGAGCAGTACTTC.

J is TRBJ2-2 and V is TRBV4-1; D is unresolved. The V gene's germline CDR1 is MGHRA and CDR2 YSYEKL. The CDR3 spans 17 residues. Trimming took 0 bases from V and 3 from J, leaving 14 bases between them. The CDR3 DNA follows: TGCGCCAGCAGCCAAGACCCCTACCAACGGTACACCGGGGAGCTGTTTTTT. It yields the protein CASSQDPYQRYTGELFF.

The rearrangement links TRBV6-6 to TRBJ1-1; no firm D call. Trimming took 6 bases from V and 10 from J, leaving 21 bases between them. Looked up from germline, CDR1 is MNHNY and CDR2 is SVGAGI (reference sequence). The CDR3 spans 14 residues. The CDR3 nucleotides read TGTGCCAGCAGCGACCTTCGGGCCCAAGGAGGAGCTTTCTTT. Protein sequence: CASSDLRAQGGAFF.

V usage is TRBV7-8 and J usage is TRBJ1-6; TRBD1 aligns across 7 bases. The V gene end was trimmed by 4 bases and the J gene end by 10 bases; junction bases not matched to a gene: 7. The CDR3 sequence is 14 residues long. CDR1 and CDR2 (germline): SGHVS, FQNEAQ. CDR3 region: CASSSRQGGSPLHF. CDR3 DNA sequence: TGTGCCAGCAGCTCCAGACAGGGTGGGTCACCCCTCCACTTT.

The chain carries TRBV18 and TRBJ2-5, with D perhaps TRBD2 (6 bases). The CDR3 has 14 residues. V lost 0 bases and J lost 7, with 12 bases in between. The germline V gene encodes CDR1 KGHSH and CDR2 LQKENI. The CDR3, as DNA: TGTGCCAGCTCACCACCGGCCAGAGCGGGGACCCAGTACTTC. Translating gives CASSPPARAGTQYF.

This sequence joins TRBV6-1 and TRBJ2-5, with D possibly TRBD2 on 5 matching bases. The CDR3 consists of 13 residues. V was shortened by 5 bases and J by 5 bases, with 12 bases between the two germline ends. The germline gives CDR1 MNHNS, CDR2 SASEGT. The CDR3 nucleotides are TGTGCCAGCAGTCACGGAGGTAGGGAGACCCAGTACTTC. Its protein product is CASSHGGRETQYF.